These 21 T cell receptor beta chains were sequenced from one sample in a study of T-cell memory formation after mild COVID-19. TCRdb called the 5' RACE reads again in MiXCR, with one record for every CDR3 protein. The profile covers more than 350,000 distinct CDR3 sequences, with around a fifth appearing a single time and around 12% taken by the ten largest. Sequences were obtained from PBMCs or a T cell subset sorted from them (not recorded which). The receptors shown here come from an adult woman who had mild COVID-19 (a few samples of this study predate the infection). Cell type and time point are not known.

J is TRBJ1-1 and V is TRBV3-1, with TRBD1 identical over 7 bases. The CDR3 runs to 16 residues. In germline, CDR1 is LGHDT, CDR2 YNNKEL (reference sequence). With V trimmed by 0 bases and J by 7 bases, 11 bases remained unmatched. For the CDR3, the DNA is TGTGCCAGCAGCCAAGATGTGGGCAGGGGGTCGGGTGAAGCTTTCTTT. Amino acids: CASSQDVGRGSGEAFF.

The chain recombines TRBV11-2 with TRBJ2-7, with D perhaps matching TRBD2 (5 bases). V lost 5 bases and J 3 bases, leaving 11 bases between the germline ends. Germline CDR1 and CDR2: SGHAT and FQNNGV. The length of the CDR3 is 13 residues. The CDR3 DNA follows: TGTGCCAGCAGCCCCCCCGCGGGCTACGAGCAGTACTTC. This gives the protein CASSPPAGYEQYF.

The chain carries TRBV20-1 and TRBJ1-2; no clear D. Germline loops: CDR1 DFQATT, CDR2 SNEGSKA (reference sequence). This CDR3 is 13 amino acids long. Trimming shortened V by 1 base and J by 4 bases, and 10 bases separated the two germline ends. The CDR3 DNA reads as TGCAGTGCTAGAGCGGGGTCAAGCTATGGCTACACCTTC. It specifies CSARAGSSYGYTF.

This clonotype was counted a few times. J is TRBJ1-1 and V is TRBV9, with a tentative D call TRBD1 (5 bases). CDR3 length equals 15 residues. Germline V gene lookup returns CDR1 SGDLS and CDR2 YYNGEE. V was pared by 4 bases and J by 1 base, with 14 bases between. For the CDR3, the DNA is TGTGCCAGCAGCCCCGGGTCTGGGGCGAACACTGAAGCTTTCTTT. Amino acids: CASSPGSGANTEAFF.

CDR3 in DNA: TGTGCCACCAAGGCGGGGACTTACGAGCAGTACTTC. Translated, it gives CATKAGTYEQYF. The rearrangement joins TRBV12-3 or TRBV12-4 to TRBJ2-7; tentatively, D is TRBD2 (6 bases). This CDR3 comprises 12 residues. V lost 10 bases, J lost 4 bases, and 14 bases lay in between.

This clonotype showed up just a few times. The chain combines TRBV5-1 with TRBJ2-3; D unresolved. Trimming shortened V by 4 bases and J by 0 bases, and 18 bases separated the two germline ends. The CDR3 spans 17 residues. Germline V gene lookup returns CDR1 SGHRS and CDR2 YFSETQ. CDR3 loop: CASSLPEGPQSTDTQYF. The CDR3, as DNA: TGCGCCAGCAGCCTACCAGAAGGACCGCAGAGCACAGATACGCAGTATTTT.

The chain couples TRBV6-1 to TRBJ1-5, with 9 positions matching TRBD1. V lost 7 bases to trimming and J lost 6 bases; unmatched junction nucleotides: 16. This CDR3 is 17 amino acids long. The germline gives CDR1 MNHNS, CDR2 SASEGT. CDR3 residues: CASMKDRGRGDRQPQHF. The DNA for the CDR3 is TGTGCCAGCATGAAGGACAGGGGCCGGGGAGACCGTCAGCCCCAGCATTTT.

There are a few counts of this clonotype. The V and J genes are TRBV7-8 and TRBJ1-1; D is undetermined. CDR3 length: 13 residues. In germline, CDR1 is SGHVS, CDR2 FQNEAQ. Trimming removed 2 bases at V and 11 bases at J, with 15 bases between. The CDR3 region is CASSLIGIGGAFF. DNA of the CDR3: TGTGCCAGCAGCTTAATCGGGATTGGAGGCGCTTTCTTT.

The table lists this clonotype with a few counts. Here the CDR3 reads CASIPGGQWNTEAFF. As DNA, the CDR3 is TGTGCCAGCATACCAGGAGGGCAATGGAACACTGAAGCTTTCTTT. This chain joins TRBV12-3 or TRBV12-4 and TRBJ1-1, with unresolved D. Trimming shortened V by 7 bases and J by 1 base, and 16 bases separated the two germline ends. The CDR3 loop spans 15 amino acids.

This clonotype was seen a few times. The gene calls are TRBV27 and TRBJ2-4, with no clear D. The CDR3 covers 17 residues. Germline loops: CDR1 MNHEY, CDR2 SMNVEV (reference sequence). The V gene lost 4 bases and the J gene lost 0 bases, with 16 bases spanning the gap. The CDR3 loop reads CASSSIRMELAKNIQYF. CDR3 nucleotides: TGTGCCAGCAGTTCTATACGTATGGAACTAGCCAAAAACATTCAGTACTTC.

This clonotype showed up just a few times. J is TRBJ2-3 and V is TRBV3-1, with 8 bases identical to TRBD2. Germline trimming cut 4 bases from V and 3 bases from J; bases unmatched to any gene: 9. This CDR3 contains 16 residues. CDR1 and CDR2 from the germline V gene are LGHDT and YNNKEL (reference sequence). CDR3 protein: CASSRDGGASTDTQYF. DNA of the CDR3: TGTGCCAGCAGCCGGGACGGGGGGGCCTCAACAGATACGCAGTATTTT.

The gene calls are TRBV27 and TRBJ2-6; TRBD1 is a possible D gene (6 bases). V was clipped by 5 bases and J by 3 bases, with 17 bases between them. This CDR3 region has 17 residues. Germline V CDR1 and CDR2: MNHEY, SMNVEV (reference sequence). The chain's CDR3 is CASSPTYRVGGANVLTF. Here the CDR3 DNA reads TGTGCCAGCAGTCCTACCTACAGGGTAGGTGGGGCCAACGTCCTGACTTTC.

This clonotype has just one count. The chain links TRBV20-1 to TRBJ2-3; D may be TRBD2 (5 bases). CDR1 and CDR2 from the germline V gene are DFQATT and SNEGSKA (reference sequence). This CDR3 spans 11 amino acids. The ends were cut back, 7 bases at V and 3 bases at J, with 8 bases in the middle. The CDR3 loop is CSGGKTDTQYF. The CDR3 nucleotides are TGCAGTGGAGGGAAAACAGATACGCAGTATTTT.

V and J are TRBV29-1 and TRBJ1-1; D unclear. V lost 6 bases, J lost 0 bases, and 11 bases lay in between. There are 13 residues in the CDR3. Germline-derived CDR1 and CDR2 are SQVTM and ANQGSEA. As DNA, the CDR3 is TGCAGCGTGACGGACGGTATGAACACTGAAGCTTTCTTT. This codes for CSVTDGMNTEAFF.

The chain carries TRBV24-1 and TRBJ2-2, with a possible D match to TRBD1 (5 bases). CDR3 length: 15 residues. Germline V gene sequence: CDR1 KGHDR, CDR2 SFDVKD. Trimming cost V 3 bases and J 9 bases, with 16 bases left between them. CDR3 region: CATSDRQRTSRELFF. The CDR3 DNA follows: TGTGCCACCAGTGATCGACAGAGAACCTCCCGGGAGCTGTTTTTT.

The chain combines TRBV7-9 with TRBJ2-1; D gene uncertain. The V end was cut by 8 bases, the J end by 4 bases, with 15 bases between. The CDR3 is made up of 14 amino acids. The germline CDR1 and CDR2 sequences are SEHNR and FQNEAQ (reference sequence). The CDR3 here is CASSHRMEYNEQFF. In DNA form, the CDR3 reads TGTGCCAGCTCGCATCGGATGGAATACAATGAGCAGTTCTTC.

This clonotype turned up a few times. The rearrangement links TRBV11-2 to TRBJ2-1; 7 nucleotides agree with TRBD1. This CDR3 spans 14 amino acids. Germline loops: CDR1 SGHAT, CDR2 FQNNGV. V shed 4 bases and J 7 bases; nucleotides not matched to a gene: 7. CDR3 bases: TGTGCCAGCAGCTCCAACCGCAGGGGGAATGAGCAGTTCTTC. Translating gives CASSSNRRGNEQFF. The full variable domain, its missing parts supplied by reference TRBV11-2 and TRBJ2-1, is EAGVAQSPRYKIIEKRQSVAFWCNPISGHATLYWYQQILGQGPKLLIQFQNNGVVDDSQLPKDRFSAERLKGVDSTLKIQPAKLEDSAVYLCASSSNRRGNEQFFGPGTRLTVL.

This clonotype was counted at least ten times. The CDR3 coding sequence is TGCGCCAGCAGCTTACAACAGGGATCCCAAGAGACCCAGTACTTC. This gives the protein CASSLQQGSQETQYF. The rearrangement uses TRBV5-1 and TRBJ2-5; the D gene is possibly TRBD1 (6 bases). The length of the CDR3 is 15 residues. Germline loops: CDR1 SGHRS, CDR2 YFSETQ. Deletions cut 2 bases from V and 1 base from J, with 12 bases between.

The gene calls are TRBV19 and TRBJ1-2; no firm D call. Trimming removed 5 bases from V and 4 bases from J, with 14 bases in between. CDR3 length: 14 amino acids. From germline, CDR1 is LNHDA and CDR2 SQIVND (reference sequence). The CDR3 sequence is CASSVKGPIYGYTF. DNA of the CDR3: TGTGCCAGTAGTGTGAAGGGTCCTATCTATGGCTACACCTTC. Full variable domain (rest looked up from reference TRBV19 and TRBJ1-2): DGGITQSPKYLFRKEGQNVTLSCEQNLNHDAMYWYRQDPGQGLRLIYYSQIVNDFQKGDIAEGYSVSREKKESFPLTVTSAQKNPTAFYLCASSVKGPIYGYTFGSGTRLTVV.

The V and J genes are TRBV9 and TRBJ2-4; D may be TRBD2 (6 bases). Trimming left V 3 bases short and J 5 bases short, with 15 bases between. The germline V gene encodes CDR1 SGDLS and CDR2 YYNGEE. The CDR3 is 15 amino acids. CDR3: CASSATPGGENIQYF. CDR3 DNA sequence: TGTGCCAGCAGCGCCACTCCCGGAGGGGAAAACATTCAGTACTTC.

This sequence joins TRBV29-1 and TRBJ1-2; the match to TRBD1 covers 8 bases. J lost 0 bases, V lost 4 bases, and 4 bases had no gene match. This CDR3 is built from 14 residues. The V gene's germline CDR1 is SQVTM and CDR2 ANQGSEA. DNA of the CDR3: TGCAGCGTTGGTGCAGGGGGCTCTAACTATGGCTACACCTTC. Amino acid sequence: CSVGAGGSNYGYTF. The complete variable domain, with remaining parts taken from reference TRBV29-1 and TRBJ1-2, reads SAVISQKPSRDICQRGTSLTIQCQVDSQVTMMFWYRQQPGQSLTLIATANQGSEATYESGFVIDKFPISRPNLTFSTLTVSNMSPEDSSIYLCSVGAGGSNYGYTFGSGTRLTVV.